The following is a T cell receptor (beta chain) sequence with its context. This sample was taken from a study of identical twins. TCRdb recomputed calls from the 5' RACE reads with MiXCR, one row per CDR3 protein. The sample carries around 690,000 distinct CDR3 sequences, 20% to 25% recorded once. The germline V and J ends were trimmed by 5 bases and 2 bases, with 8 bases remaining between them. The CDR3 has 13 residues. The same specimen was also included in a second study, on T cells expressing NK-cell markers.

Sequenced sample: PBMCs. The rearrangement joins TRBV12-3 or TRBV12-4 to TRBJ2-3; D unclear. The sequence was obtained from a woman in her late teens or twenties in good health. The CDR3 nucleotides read TGTGCCAGCAGTCGGGCCCTCACAGATACGCAGTATTTT. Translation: CASSRALTDTQYF.